Reported below is one TCR beta chain. Its antigen has not been determined. No per-base quality is available; no much larger clone lies one base away. This record comes from a study of T-cell reconstitution after alpha-beta-depleted transplantation in children (dated by TCRdb to 2015 to 2016). Regarding the research as a whole: Using TCR repertoire profiling, the study quantitatively followed how T-cell immune reconstitution unfolded in children after TCRalphabeta/CD19-depleted allogeneic hematopoietic cell transplantation.

The CDR3 starts with the cysteine, ends with the phenylalanine, and has 14 residues. The entry retains the CDR3 DNA only, 42 bases that are in frame from base 1. The germline V gene encodes CDR1 DFQATT and CDR2 SNEGSKA (reference sequence). V sheds 3 bases and J sheds 2 bases, leaving 14 bases between their ends. Explained via the paper, the treatment or condition label denotes: allogeneic hematopoietic cell transplantation with graft depleted of TCRalphabeta T cells and CD19 B cells. Transplant recipients were children who received TCRalphabeta/CD19-depleted allogeneic hematopoietic cell grafts. Library preparation used PCR. For sequencing, an Illumina HiSeq 2500 was employed. To normalize quantification of the TCRbeta repertoire, the TCR libraries were built with molecular barcoding that relied on unique molecular identifiers. In-frame beta chains were kept once TCRdb had trimmed the public reads at Q25 with fastp and called clones with MiXCR. For every CDR3 protein sequence, its rows merge into one entry that carries the most common genes and DNA. The sample has fewer than 500,000 distinct CDR3 sequences on record, 43% of them singletons. Around a quarter of the sample goes to the ten largest clones.

What the research found in general, with its limitations: In some patients, the high TCRbeta diversity seen at day 60 was put down to recipient T cells and intrathymic progenitors that had survived conditioning. Over subsequent months, a decline in hyperexpanded clone frequencies was noted, and after one year, T-cell counts and TCRbeta diversity were mostly ascribed to newly produced T cells. The apparently early recovery of alphabetaT-cell counts about two months after transplant reportedly depended on only several hundred rapidly expanded clones that came from non-depleted graft cells.

The receptor was isolated from a girl between 2 and 10 years old with aplastic anemia, due to receive a stem cell transplant. The source material was PBMCs, sampled before TCRalphabeta/CD19-depleted stem cell transplant. The receptor chain draws on TRBV20-1 and TRBJ2-7, with no reliable assignment of the D segment. CDR3 protein: CSASDAEHTYEQYF. The DNA sequence is given as TGCAGTGCTAGTGACGCCGAGCACACCTACGAGCAGTACTTC.